The 28 T cell receptor beta chains in this list originate from one sample, sequenced in a study of spatial heterogeneity in lung cancer. TCRdb re-called the 5' RACE reads through MiXCR, storing one row per CDR3 protein. The sample records roughly 46,000 distinct CDR3 sequences, about 10% being singletons. Time point given: blood at routine non-recurrence follow-up after resection. The specimen was PBMCs, collected at follow-up. The receptors were gathered from a male donor with early-stage non-small cell lung cancer.

The chain combines TRBV7-2 with TRBJ2-7; 7 nucleotides align to TRBD2. The CDR3 has 14 residues. Per germline, CDR1 SGHTA and CDR2 FQGNSA. V lost 4 bases, J lost 2 bases, and 5 bases stayed unmatched. CDR3 bases: TGTGCCAGCAGCTCATTCGCGGGGGCCTACGAGCAGTACTTC. The encoded protein is CASSSFAGAYEQYF.

At least ten counts were recorded for this clonotype. J is TRBJ2-5 and V is TRBV30; no definite D call. Trimming removed 0 bases from V and 5 bases from J, with 7 bases in between. CDR3 size: 12 residues. From germline, CDR1 is GTSNPN and CDR2 SVGIG (reference sequence). This chain's CDR3 is CAWSVQGETQYF. The CDR3 DNA reads as TGTGCCTGGAGTGTACAAGGGGAGACCCAGTACTTC.

This clonotype has just a few counts. The gene calls are TRBV18 and TRBJ2-3; D uncertain. V lost 5 bases to trimming and J lost 0 bases, with 6 bases between them. This CDR3 is 13 amino acids long. CDR1 is KGHSH and CDR2 is LQKENI in the germline V gene. The CDR3 is CASSADSTDTQYF. The CDR3 nucleotides read TGTGCCAGCTCAGCTGACAGCACAGATACGCAGTATTTT.

This chain uses TRBV5-1 with TRBJ2-7; the D gene is possibly TRBD2 (6 bases). Trimming took off 1 base at V and 1 base at J, with 15 bases between the two ends. CDR1 SGHRS and CDR2 YFSETQ come from the germline V gene. The CDR3 is 16 amino acids. The CDR3 DNA sequence: TGCGCCAGCAGCTTGAAACCCGGGAGTGAGTCCTACGAGCAGTACTTC. Protein sequence: CASSLKPGSESYEQYF.

This clonotype was found many times. The chain has TRBV30 and TRBJ2-5; D is undetermined. The CDR3 has 13 amino acids. V was cut by 3 bases and J by 3 bases, with 11 bases left in between. In germline, CDR1 is GTSNPN, CDR2 SVGIG (reference sequence). The CDR3 nucleotides read TGTGCCTGGAGGGAGAAGGATAAAGAGACCCAGTACTTC. Encoded protein: CAWREKDKETQYF.

In this sample, this clonotype turned up many times. The genes are TRBV7-8 and TRBJ2-6; TRBD1 agrees at 8 bases. Germline loops: CDR1 SGHVS, CDR2 FQNEAQ. V was pared by 5 bases and J by 4 bases, with 4 bases of the junction left unmatched. This CDR3 has 15 residues. The CDR3 DNA sequence: TGTGCCAGCAGCATCCGGACAGGGGGGGCCAACGTCCTGACTTTC. This codes for CASSIRTGGANVLTF.

The V gene is TRBV7-9, the J gene TRBJ2-2; 7 bases are shared with TRBD1. This CDR3 region has 14 residues. Trimming at V came to 6 bases and at J to 5 bases, leaving 6 bases not matched to a gene. The V gene's germline CDR1 is SEHNR and CDR2 FQNEAQ (reference sequence). CDR3 amino acids: CASRRDRATGELFF. In DNA form, the CDR3 reads TGTGCCAGCAGAAGAGACAGGGCTACCGGGGAGCTGTTTTTT.

The gene calls are TRBV7-2 and TRBJ2-5; 13 positions agree with TRBD2. There are 19 residues in the CDR3. With V trimmed by 1 base and J by 5 bases, 13 bases remained unmatched. Germline V gene sequence: CDR1 SGHTA, CDR2 FQGNSA. The CDR3 is CASSLVVRTSGGGLETQYF. CDR3 nucleotides: TGTGCCAGCAGCTTAGTGGTTAGGACTAGCGGGGGCGGCCTCGAGACCCAGTACTTC.

This sequence joins TRBV30 and TRBJ1-6; D might be TRBD1 (5 bases). V dropped 4 bases and J dropped 7 bases, with 17 bases sitting between them. In germline, CDR1 is GTSNPN, CDR2 SVGIG (reference sequence). The CDR3 is 15 residues long. The CDR3 protein is CAWIATTVINSPLHF. The CDR3, as DNA: TGTGCCTGGATAGCCACGACAGTAATAAATTCACCCCTCCACTTT. The full variable domain, rest sourced from reference TRBV30 and TRBJ1-6, is SQTIHQWPATLVQPVGSPLSLECTVEGTSNPNLYWYRQAAGRGLQLLFYSVGIGQISSEVPQNLSASRPQDRQFILSSKKLLLSDSGFYLCAWIATTVINSPLHFGNGTRLTVT.

In the case of this clonotype: This is likely a read error, given that the CDR3 carries no conserved phenylalanine or tryptophan at its end. V gene TRBV5-1 combines with J gene TRBJ2-1; 13 bases are a match to TRBD2. The CDR3 extends over 15 amino acids. Per the germline V gene, CDR1 is SGHRS and CDR2 is YFSETQ. V trimming: 3 bases; J trimming: 8 bases; junction bases outside the gene matches: 5. Here the CDR3 reads CASSSGTSGTYEQFS. CDR3 in DNA: TGCGCCAGCAGCTCCGGGACTAGCGGGACCTATGAGCAGTTCTCC.

The sample holds a few counts of this clonotype. J is TRBJ2-1 and V is TRBV3-1, with 12 bases lining up with TRBD2. V lost 4 bases, J lost 4 bases, and 2 bases stayed unmatched. Germline V gives CDR1 LGHDT, CDR2 YNNKEL (reference sequence). This CDR3 spans 15 amino acids. The CDR3 sequence is CASSLTSGGYNEQFF. In DNA form, the CDR3 reads TGTGCCAGCAGCCTGACTAGCGGGGGATACAATGAGCAGTTCTTC.

In this sample, this clonotype turned up many times. The chain joins TRBV5-1 to TRBJ2-7; 10 nucleotides match TRBD2. From germline, CDR1 is SGHRS and CDR2 YFSETQ. V dropped 3 bases and J dropped 0; count of bases not matched to a gene: 3. The CDR3 consists of 15 residues. CDR3 sequence: CASSSSGGPSYEQYF. The CDR3 coding sequence is TGCGCCAGCAGCTCTAGCGGGGGACCCTCCTACGAGCAGTACTTC.

This clonotype was seen many times. This rearrangement joins TRBV18 to TRBJ2-7, with D possibly called TRBD1 or TRBD2 (5 bases each). There are 15 residues in the CDR3. The V end was cut by 3 bases, the J end by 6 bases, with 18 bases between. CDR1 KGHSH and CDR2 LQKENI come from the germline V gene. Written as DNA, the CDR3 is TGTGCCAGCTCACCTCTTGGACGGGACGGCGGCGAGCAGTACTTC. It yields the protein CASSPLGRDGGEQYF.

Ten or more counts support this clonotype. J is TRBJ2-3 and V is TRBV19; D call uncertain. The CDR3 contains 10 residues. Trimming left V 11 bases short and J 6 bases short, with 9 bases between. Germline V CDR1 and CDR2: LNHDA, SQIVND (reference sequence). CDR3 nucleotide sequence: TGTGCCCAGAAGTGGGATACGCAGTATTTT. This encodes CAQKWDTQYF.

This clonotype was seen a handful of times. This chain joins TRBV20-1 and TRBJ2-7; TRBD1 matches at 7 bases. Looked up from germline, CDR1 is DFQATT and CDR2 is SNEGSKA (reference sequence). V dropped 6 bases and J dropped 5; count of bases not matched to a gene: 7. CDR3 length: 12 residues. CDR3 residues: CSARTGENEQYF. Written as DNA, the CDR3 is TGCAGTGCACGCACAGGGGAAAACGAGCAGTACTTC.

The V gene is TRBV19, the J gene TRBJ1-2, with D perhaps matching TRBD1 (6 bases). CDR3 length: 15 residues. V shed 5 bases and J shed 3 bases, with 16 bases lying between them. Germline CDR1 LNHDA, CDR2 SQIVND (reference sequence). The CDR3 sequence: CASSSPGHRDYGYTF. DNA for the CDR3: TGTGCCAGTAGTTCACCGGGACACCGGGACTATGGCTACACCTTC.

This clonotype turned up a few times. The chain recombines TRBV5-1 with TRBJ2-6; 9 bases align to TRBD1. V gave up 2 bases and J gave up 0 bases; unmatched junction bases: 6. The CDR3 totals 18 residues. CDR1 is SGHRS, CDR2 YFSETQ, per germline. CDR3 in DNA: TGCGCCAGCAGCTTACAGGGGGCTCCTCTCTCTGGGGCCAACGTCCTGACTTTC. This encodes CASSLQGAPLSGANVLTF.

There are a few counts of this clonotype. The genes are TRBV4-3 and TRBJ1-1, with TRBD1 matching 8 bases. CDR1 is LGHNA, CDR2 YSLEER, per germline. The CDR3 consists of 15 residues. Germline trimming cut 3 bases from V and 2 bases from J; bases unmatched to any gene: 5. CDR3 protein: CASSQSTGVNTEAFF. CDR3 nucleotides: TGCGCCAGCAGCCAGTCGACAGGGGTTAACACTGAAGCTTTCTTT.

In its sample, this clonotype was seen many times. The gene calls are TRBV19 and TRBJ2-5, with TRBD1 matching 8 bases. Looked up from germline, CDR1 is LNHDA and CDR2 is SQIVND (reference sequence). The J segment lost 5 bases and the V segment lost 5 bases, leaving 7 bases of the junction unmatched. The CDR3 extends over 14 amino acids. The CDR3 nucleotides read TGTGCCAGTAGTGACGGACAGGGCGGCGAGACCCAGTACTTC. Translated: CASSDGQGGETQYF.

This clonotype was seen a few times. This rearrangement joins TRBV3-1 to TRBJ2-2; D is uncertain. This CDR3 has 13 amino acids. CDR1 and CDR2 (germline): LGHDT, YNNKEL (reference sequence). Trimming removed 4 bases from V and 6 bases from J, with 9 bases in between. The CDR3 loop reads CASSPQVSGELFF. The CDR3, as DNA: TGTGCCAGCAGCCCCCAGGTTTCCGGGGAGCTGTTTTTT.

This clonotype was seen repeatedly, ten times or more. The CDR3 DNA follows: TGTGCCAGCAGCCGGAGCGGGATGGAGGGCAATGAGCAGTTCTTC. Translation: CASSRSGMEGNEQFF. This chain connects TRBV7-3 to TRBJ2-1; 7 nucleotides match TRBD2. The germline CDR1 and CDR2 sequences are SGHTA and FQGTGA. The CDR3 totals 15 residues. V lost 5 bases and J lost 6; bases outside the gene matches: 10.

In DNA, the CDR3 is TGTGCAAGCGGATCTTGGACCCCCGGATCGGAGACCCAGTACTTC. It specifies CASGSWTPGSETQYF. The chain carries TRBV11-2 and TRBJ2-5; the D gene is possibly TRBD2 (5 bases). This CDR3 has 15 amino acids. In germline, CDR1 is SGHAT, CDR2 FQNNGV.

This clonotype was detected ten times or more. The genes are TRBV18 and TRBJ2-3; D is unclear. The V gene lost 4 bases and the J gene lost 2 bases, with 10 bases spanning the gap. Germline V gene sequence: CDR1 KGHSH, CDR2 LQKENI. This CDR3 region has 14 residues. This CDR3 reads CASSRLSSTDTQYF. The CDR3 DNA is TGTGCCAGCTCACGCCTCTCGTCCACAGATACGCAGTATTTT.

The sample holds a few counts of this clonotype. This chain uses TRBV9 with TRBJ1-2; 10 bases are a match to TRBD1. Germline V CDR1 and CDR2: SGDLS, YYNGEE. Trimming took 4 bases from V and 5 from J; bases not matched to a gene: 2. This CDR3 comprises 13 residues. Written as DNA, the CDR3 is TGTGCCAGCAGCAAGGGACAGGGGTATGGCTACACCTTC. It translates to CASSKGQGYGYTF.

There are many counts of this clonotype. The chain has TRBV11-2 and TRBJ1-2, with unresolved D. Trimming stripped 0 bases from V and 7 bases from J, with 12 bases between. The CDR3 has 14 residues. CDR1 is SGHAT, CDR2 FQNNGV, per germline. The CDR3 DNA sequence: TGTGCCAGCAGCTTAGAACGGGGAGCTAGTGGCTACACCTTC. Protein sequence: CASSLERGASGYTF.

This clonotype was seen many times. The rearrangement joins TRBV7-2 to TRBJ2-2, with a weak D call TRBD1 (6 bases). The germline V gene has CDR1 SGHTA and CDR2 FQGNSA. V dropped 2 bases and J dropped 5 bases, with 9 bases sitting between them. This CDR3 has 14 residues. The CDR3 DNA sequence: TGTGCCAGCAGCTTAACCGGGACAACCGGGGAGCTGTTTTTT. Its translation is CASSLTGTTGELFF.

This rearrangement joins TRBV4-2 to TRBJ2-5, with D possibly TRBD2 on 5 matching bases. The germline CDR1 and CDR2 sequences are LGHNA and YNFKEQ. V was pared by 1 base and J by 1 base, with 7 bases between. CDR3 length: 14 amino acids. DNA for the CDR3: TGTGCCAGCAGCCAAGGCGGGCTCCAAGAGACCCAGTACTTC. Its translation: CASSQGGLQETQYF.

This clonotype turned up a few times. The chain recombines TRBV7-9 with TRBJ1-2; D is possibly TRBD1 (6 bases). Trimming removed 6 bases from V and 4 bases from J, with 18 bases in between. The CDR3 loop spans 15 amino acids. Germline V gene data show CDR1 as SEHNR and CDR2 as FQNEAQ (reference sequence). As DNA, the CDR3 is TGTGCCAGCAGGATCTCGGGGGGCGACAGCTATGGCTACACCTTC. It encodes CASRISGGDSYGYTF.